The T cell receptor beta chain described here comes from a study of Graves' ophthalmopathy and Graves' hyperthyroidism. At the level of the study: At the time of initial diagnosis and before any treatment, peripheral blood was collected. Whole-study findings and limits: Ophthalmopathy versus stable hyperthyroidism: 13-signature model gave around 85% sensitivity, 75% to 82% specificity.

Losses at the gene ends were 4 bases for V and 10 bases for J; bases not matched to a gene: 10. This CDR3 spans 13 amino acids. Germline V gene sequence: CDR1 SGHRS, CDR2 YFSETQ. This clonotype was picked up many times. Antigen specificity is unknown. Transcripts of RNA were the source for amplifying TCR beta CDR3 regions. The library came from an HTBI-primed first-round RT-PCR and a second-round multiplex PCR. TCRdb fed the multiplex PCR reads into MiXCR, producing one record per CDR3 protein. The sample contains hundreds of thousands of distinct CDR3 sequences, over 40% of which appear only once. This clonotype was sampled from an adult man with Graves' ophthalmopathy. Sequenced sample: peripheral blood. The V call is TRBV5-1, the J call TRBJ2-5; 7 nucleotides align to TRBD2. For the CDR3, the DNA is TGCGCCAGCAGCCTGGGGAGGGAAGTAGACCAGTACTTC. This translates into CASSLGREVDQYF.